This T cell receptor beta chain was recovered during a study of blood T cell repertoires in COVID-19. Trimming took 5 bases from V and 5 from J; bases not matched to a gene: 0. Per the germline V gene, CDR1 is LNHDA and CDR2 is SQIVND (reference sequence). The CDR3 sequence is 15 residues long. Generated by immunoSEQ multiplex PCR, the TCRdb table keeps only in-frame clones and is missing some. The sample contains about 280,000 clones, roughly 86% of which appear only once. The material sequenced was peripheral blood. This chain connects TRBV19 to TRBJ2-2; 15 bases are a match to TRBD2. This clonotype was obtained from a woman under 40 who had recovered from COVID-19. The CDR3 DNA reads as TGTGCCAGTAGTGGACTAGCGGGAGGGACCGGGGAGCTGTTTTTT. This encodes CASSGLAGGTGELFF.